A single sample gave rise to the 3 T cell receptor beta chains below, sequenced in a study of T cells of healthy individuals. Using its own MiXCR run on the 5' RACE reads, TCRdb lists one record per CDR3 protein. The table shows around 100,000 distinct CDR3 sequences, with 17% occurring only once. These receptors were obtained from a human donor in good health.

The sample holds a few counts of this clonotype. The genes are TRBV28 and TRBJ1-2, with D perhaps TRBD1 (5 bases). The V end was cut by 5 bases, the J end by 0 bases, with 7 bases between. The CDR3 covers 13 residues. Germline-derived CDR1 and CDR2 are MDHEN and SYDVKM. In nucleotides, the CDR3 is TGTGCCAGCAGTCTGACAGCTAACTATGGCTACACCTTC. Translation: CASSLTANYGYTF.

The V gene is TRBV27, the J gene TRBJ1-6; 8 nucleotides agree with TRBD1. The CDR3 extends over 16 amino acids. J gave up 7 bases and V 3 bases, and 8 bases lay outside the gene matches. The germline CDR1 and CDR2 sequences are MNHEY and SMNVEV (reference sequence). CDR3 residues: CASSLFRDRKNSPLHF. Written as DNA, the CDR3 is TGTGCCAGCAGTTTGTTCCGGGACAGGAAGAATTCACCCCTCCACTTT.

This clonotype was counted many times. This chain connects TRBV28 to TRBJ2-5, with TRBD1 matching 8 bases. The CDR3 length is 15 residues. The V gene end was trimmed by 3 bases and the J gene end by 5 bases; junction bases not matched to a gene: 8. Germline V gene sequence: CDR1 MDHEN, CDR2 SYDVKM. The CDR3 sequence: CASSFPGQGTETQYF. CDR3 nucleotides: TGTGCCAGCAGTTTTCCTGGACAGGGAACGGAGACCCAGTACTTC. The full variable domain, completed using reference TRBV28 and TRBJ2-5, is DVKVTQSSRYLVKRTGEKVFLECVQDMDHENMFWYRQDPGLGLRLIYFSYDVKMKEKGDIPEGYSVSREKKERFSLILESASTNQTSMYLCASSFPGQGTETQYFGPGTRLLVL.